Following are 24 T cell receptor beta chains from one sample sequenced in a study. TCRdb re-called the RT-PCR reads with MiXCR, one entry per CDR3 protein. The sample yields almost 700,000 distinct CDR3 sequences, approximately 15% seen once. Sequencing input: memory CD4+ T cells from blood. Receptor source: a female donor in good health, serving as a healthy control.

Ten or more counts support this clonotype. This chain joins TRBV6-2 or TRBV6-3 and TRBJ2-5; TRBD1 might be the D (7 bases). V was trimmed by 2 bases and J by 7 bases, leaving 17 bases between them. Germline CDR1 is MNHEY and CDR2 is SVGEGT. This CDR3 comprises 15 residues. The DNA for the CDR3 is TGTGCCAGCAGTTACGGAGGGACAGACCTCACGACCCAGTACTTC. Translation gives CASSYGGTDLTTQYF.

This clonotype showed up just once. The V gene is TRBV15, the J gene TRBJ2-5, with D perhaps TRBD2 (7 bases). The CDR3 is 17 amino acids. Trimming cost V 0 bases and J 4 bases, with 18 bases left between them. Germline V lookup: CDR1 LNHNV, CDR2 YYDKDF (reference sequence). The CDR3 protein is CATSRDLQGGTAETQYF. CDR3 in DNA: TGTGCCACCAGCAGAGATTTACAGGGAGGGACGGCAGAGACCCAGTACTTC.

There are many counts of this clonotype. The V gene is TRBV7-8, the J gene TRBJ2-7; possibly TRBD2 for D (5 bases). The length of the CDR3 is 11 residues. The germline gives CDR1 SGHVS, CDR2 FQNEAQ. V lost 5 bases to trimming and J lost 4 bases, with 6 bases between them. CDR3 protein: CASSPGYEQYF. The DNA of the CDR3 is TGTGCCAGCAGCCCGGGGTACGAGCAGTACTTC.

The table lists this clonotype with a few counts. V is TRBV6-1 and J is TRBJ2-1, with 8 bases aligning to TRBD2. Trimming cost V 4 bases and J 8 bases; bases outside gene matches: 10. The CDR3 is 15 residues long. Germline CDR1 and CDR2: MNHNS and SASEGT. CDR3 in amino acids: CASSVGTRKVDEQFF. For the CDR3, the DNA is TGTGCCAGCAGTGTCGGGACTAGAAAGGTGGATGAGCAGTTCTTC.

This clonotype was seen only a few times. The genes are TRBV7-9 and TRBJ1-5, with D perhaps matching TRBD1 (6 bases). In germline, CDR1 is SEHNR, CDR2 FQNEAQ (reference sequence). The CDR3 has 14 residues. The V gene lost 5 bases and the J gene lost 6 bases, with 14 bases spanning the gap. In DNA form, the CDR3 reads TGTGCCAGCAGCCCTGGGGGCTACGGTCAGCCCCAGCATTTT. It is translated as CASSPGGYGQPQHF.

The rearrangement joins TRBV7-2 to TRBJ2-3; TRBD2 matches 16 bases. Germline assignment: CDR1 SGHTA and CDR2 FQGNSA. V was clipped by 1 base and J by 6 bases; unmatched bases: 13. The CDR3 is 20 residues long. CDR3 coding DNA: TGTGCCAGCAGCTTAGGGTGGGGACTAGCGGGAGGGATCGTTGAGGATACGCAGTATTTT. It codes for CASSLGWGLAGGIVEDTQYF. Based on the CDR3 plus reference TRBV7-2 and TRBJ2-3, the full variable domain is GAGVSQSPSNKVTEKGKDVELRCDPISGHTALYWYRQSLGQGLEFLIYFQGNSAPDKSGLPSDRFSAERTGGSVSTLTIQRTQQEDSAVYLCASSLGWGLAGGIVEDTQYFGPGTRLTVL.

The chain links TRBV7-8 to TRBJ1-1, with a possible D match to TRBD1 (5 bases). Trimming took 7 bases from V and 1 from J, leaving 13 bases between them. The CDR3 sequence is 14 residues long. CDR1 is SGHVS, CDR2 FQNEAQ, per germline. The CDR3 region is CASKIGAGNTEAFF. The CDR3 DNA reads TGTGCCAGCAAGATCGGGGCAGGGAACACTGAAGCTTTCTTT. The variable domain in full, completed from reference TRBV7-8 and TRBJ1-1, reads GAGVSQSPRYKVAKRGQDVALRCDPISGHVSLFWYQQALGQGPEFLTYFQNEAQLDKSGLPSDRFFAERPEGSVSTLKIQRTQQEDSAVYLCASKIGAGNTEAFFGQGTRLTVV.

This chain connects TRBV7-8 to TRBJ1-2, with D possibly being TRBD1 (5 bases). V shed 1 base and J shed 8 bases, with 14 bases lying between them. CDR1 is SGHVS and CDR2 is FQNEAQ in the germline V gene. The length of the CDR3 is 14 residues. The CDR3 DNA sequence: TGTGCCAGCAGCTTAGGGGTAGGGGCACGCGGCTACACCTTC. Translation gives CASSLGVGARGYTF.

A few counts support this clonotype. The chain recombines TRBV5-1 with TRBJ2-1; D is undetermined. The V end lost 0 bases, the J end lost 10 bases, and 5 bases lay between the germline ends. The CDR3 is 11 residues long. Germline assignment: CDR1 SGHRS and CDR2 YFSETQ. CDR3 in DNA: TGCGCCAGCAGCTTGGGGCCCGAGCAGTTCTTC. It encodes CASSLGPEQFF.

The V gene is TRBV3-1, the J gene TRBJ2-5, with 16 nucleotides matching TRBD2. V lost 8 bases, J lost 3 bases, and 6 bases stayed unmatched. The germline CDR1 and CDR2 sequences are LGHDT and YNNKEL (reference sequence). The CDR3 runs 16 residues. CDR3 residues: CASGGTSGGDKETQYF. In DNA form, the CDR3 reads TGTGCCAGCGGCGGGACTAGCGGGGGGGACAAAGAGACCCAGTACTTC.

CDR3 loop: CASTSRTSGNTDTQYF. The CDR3, as DNA: TGTGCCAGCACCTCCCGGACTAGCGGTAACACAGATACGCAGTATTTT. The V and J genes are TRBV27 and TRBJ2-3; 10 nucleotides match TRBD2. The length of the CDR3 is 16 residues. Germline lookup yields CDR1 MNHEY and CDR2 SMNVEV (reference sequence). With V trimmed by 7 bases and J by 2 bases, 9 bases remained unmatched.

The chain carries TRBV27 and TRBJ1-1; TRBD1 might be the D (6 bases). Deletions cut 2 bases from V and 1 base from J, with 11 bases between. The germline V gene has CDR1 MNHEY and CDR2 SMNVEV (reference sequence). The CDR3 extends over 15 amino acids. The CDR3 coding sequence is TGTGCCAGCAGTTTAAAACAGGGTGGGAACACTGAAGCTTTCTTT. The encoded protein is CASSLKQGGNTEAFF.

The chain joins TRBV7-2 to TRBJ2-5, with D hard to call. The CDR3 runs 11 residues. V was trimmed by 5 bases and J by 5 bases, leaving 6 bases between them. Germline CDR1 and CDR2: SGHTA and FQGNSA. CDR3 in amino acids: CASSVYETQYF. The CDR3 nucleotides read TGTGCCAGCAGCGTATATGAGACCCAGTACTTC.

Many counts were recorded for this clonotype. The chain uses TRBV24-1 and TRBJ2-5; TRBD2 agrees at 11 bases. Germline CDR1 KGHDR, CDR2 SFDVKD. The CDR3 has 15 residues. V dropped 4 bases and J dropped 4; count of bases not matched to a gene: 4. The CDR3 spells CATSDRGLAGETQYF. The CDR3 DNA is TGTGCCACCAGTGACCGCGGACTAGCGGGAGAGACCCAGTACTTC.

The chain combines TRBV5-1 with TRBJ1-5; 7 nucleotides align to TRBD1. The CDR3 is made up of 16 amino acids. The germline V gene encodes CDR1 SGHRS and CDR2 YFSETQ. J gave up 2 bases and V 7 bases, and 12 bases lay outside the gene matches. DNA of the CDR3: TGCGCCAGCTCCGAACTCCCCCAGGGGGGCAATCAGCCCCAGCATTTT. This gives the protein CASSELPQGGNQPQHF.

This clonotype was counted a few times. The chain uses TRBV29-1 and TRBJ1-2, with D maybe TRBD1 (5 bases). Between the trimmed V and J ends, which lost 6 bases and 4 bases, there was a span of 21 bases. The germline CDR1 and CDR2 sequences are SQVTM and ANQGSEA. This CDR3 has 15 residues. CDR3 nucleotides: TGCAGCGTGACCCGACAGCCCCCTAGCATCTATGGCTACACCTTC. Encoded protein: CSVTRQPPSIYGYTF. The full variable domain, with the rest looked up from reference TRBV29-1 and TRBJ1-2, is SAVISQKPSRDICQRGTSLTIQCQVDSQVTMMFWYRQQPGQSLTLIATANQGSEATYESGFVIDKFPISRPNLTFSTLTVSNMSPEDSSIYLCSVTRQPPSIYGYTFGSGTRLTVV.

The chain links TRBV19 to TRBJ1-3; D is undetermined. This CDR3 spans 14 amino acids. Trimming cost V 7 bases and J 0 bases, with 10 bases left between them. Germline CDR1 and CDR2: LNHDA and SQIVND (reference sequence). The CDR3: CASTAGSSGNTIYF. CDR3 coding DNA: TGTGCCAGTACCGCAGGAAGCTCTGGAAACACCATATATTTT. Using reference TRBV19 and TRBJ1-3 for the parts outside the CDR3, the full variable domain is DGGITQSPKYLFRKEGQNVTLSCEQNLNHDAMYWYRQDPGQGLRLIYYSQIVNDFQKGDIAEGYSVSREKKESFPLTVTSAQKNPTAFYLCASTAGSSGNTIYFGEGSWLTVV.

This rearrangement joins TRBV7-2 to TRBJ1-1; TRBD1 is a possible D gene (6 bases). The germline V gene has CDR1 SGHTA and CDR2 FQGNSA. Trimming cost V 9 bases and J 4 bases, with 21 bases left between them. The length of the CDR3 is 15 residues. CDR3 protein: CASNPWMGAGTEAFF. CDR3 DNA: TGTGCCAGTAATCCGTGGATGGGGGCTGGCACTGAAGCTTTCTTT.

This clonotype has just a few counts. This chain links TRBV10-3 with TRBJ1-1; no clear D. The germline CDR1 and CDR2 sequences are ENHRY and SYGVKD. V shed 6 bases and J shed 1 base, with 12 bases lying between them. There are 14 residues in the CDR3. The CDR3 spells CAIRKTGENTEAFF. CDR3 sequence (DNA): TGTGCCATCAGGAAGACTGGAGAGAACACTGAAGCTTTCTTT.

The chain combines TRBV19 with TRBJ2-5; 10 positions agree with TRBD2. This CDR3 contains 16 residues. CDR1 is LNHDA and CDR2 is SQIVND in the germline V gene (reference sequence). Trimming cost V 4 bases and J 2 bases; bases outside gene matches: 7. CDR3 amino acids: CASSKREGTEQETQYF. DNA of the CDR3: TGTGCCAGTAGTAAGCGGGAGGGGACAGAGCAAGAGACCCAGTACTTC. Full variable domain (outside the CDR3, taken from reference TRBV19 and TRBJ2-5): DGGITQSPKYLFRKEGQNVTLSCEQNLNHDAMYWYRQDPGQGLRLIYYSQIVNDFQKGDIAEGYSVSREKKESFPLTVTSAQKNPTAFYLCASSKREGTEQETQYFGPGTRLLVL.

V and J are TRBV28 and TRBJ1-1; D not resolved. V was shortened by 7 bases and J by 4 bases, with 13 bases between the two germline ends. From germline, CDR1 is MDHEN and CDR2 SYDVKM. This CDR3 has 13 amino acids. CDR3 bases: TGTGCCAGCACCTCCGTGATGGGCACTGAAGCTTTCTTT. Amino acid sequence: CASTSVMGTEAFF.

In its sample, this clonotype was seen a few times. The chain recombines TRBV27 with TRBJ2-1; D uncertain. V was pared by 5 bases and J by 4 bases, with 12 bases between. The CDR3 extends over 14 amino acids. Germline V gives CDR1 MNHEY, CDR2 SMNVEV (reference sequence). CDR3 DNA: TGTGCCAGCAGTCCACAGACACCTTACAATGAGCAGTTCTTC. Translated: CASSPQTPYNEQFF.

This clonotype was counted ten times or more. The chain joins TRBV12-3 or TRBV12-4 to TRBJ1-5; no reliable D call. The CDR3 loop spans 13 amino acids. The V end lost 2 bases, the J end lost 11 bases, and 13 bases lay between the germline ends. In nucleotides, the CDR3 is TGTGCCAGCAGTTTAAGGGCCGCCGACACCCAGCATTTT. Translating gives CASSLRAADTQHF.

This clonotype was observed a few times. This CDR3 is CASSEAHSEQYF. CDR3 nucleotide sequence: TGCGCCAGCAGTGAGGCTCACTCCGAGCAGTACTTC. V gene TRBV10-2 combines with J gene TRBJ2-7; no reliable D call. Per the germline V gene, CDR1 is WSHSY and CDR2 is SAAADI. The CDR3 loop spans 12 amino acids. The ends were cut back, 2 bases at V and 6 bases at J, with 8 bases in the middle.